Following are 4 T cell receptor beta chains from one sample sequenced in a study of T cell responses to AZD1222 COVID-19 vaccine. Using immunoSEQ multiplex PCR, the repertoire was profiled, and TCRdb retains in-frame clones only, with some absent. The sample contains under 250,000 clones, under 95% of which appear only once. The input for sequencing was peripheral blood, taken on day 0 of MenACWY control vaccination. All receptors come from an adult in good health.

The chain is built from TRBV6-5 and TRBJ1-2, with unresolved D. This CDR3 region has 15 residues. The germline V and J ends were trimmed by 6 bases and 8 bases, with 22 bases remaining between them. Germline CDR1 is MNHEY and CDR2 is SVGAGI. The CDR3 sequence is CASSVGLGISGGYTF. CDR3 DNA: TGTGCCAGCAGCGTTGGGCTCGGGATAAGCGGGGGCTACACCTTC.

J is TRBJ1-5 and V is TRBV27, with no clear D. CDR1 is MNHEY and CDR2 is SMNVEV in the germline V gene (reference sequence). The germline V and J ends were trimmed by 0 bases and 4 bases, with 7 bases remaining between them. This CDR3 is 14 amino acids long. CDR3 in amino acids: CASSLSSGNQPQHF. CDR3 DNA: TGTGCCAGCAGTTTATCCAGCGGGAATCAGCCCCAGCATTTT.

The genes are TRBV28 and TRBJ2-1; no clear D. Germline loops: CDR1 MDHEN, CDR2 SYDVKM. The CDR3 runs 14 residues. V lost 4 bases, J lost 3 bases, and 10 bases lay in between. The CDR3 bases are TGTGCCAGCAGTTCTCCGACGGACTACAATGAGCAGTTCTTC. Translation gives CASSSPTDYNEQFF.

The chain couples TRBV7-9 to TRBJ1-3; no reliable D call. This CDR3 is built from 15 residues. Germline V gives CDR1 SEHNR, CDR2 FQNEAQ (reference sequence). V was clipped by 5 bases and J by 0 bases, with 11 bases between them. Here the CDR3 reads CASSPLLSSGNTIYF. The DNA for the CDR3 is TGTGCCAGCAGCCCCTTACTGAGCTCTGGAAACACCATATATTTT.